The 5 T cell receptor beta chains below all came from one sample that was sequenced in a study of shared clonotypes between healthy human individuals. Produced via immunoSEQ multiplex PCR; TCRdb's table is partial and in-frame only. This table has roughly 2.2 million clones, roughly 93% appearing once. Sample: naive CD4+ T cells from PBMCs. Noted subset: CD45RA+ positively selected. The origin of the receptors is a man in his late teens or twenties in good health. Some clones in this sample may be carry-over from other donors' samples.

This clone was observed a handful of times. The chain links TRBV5-6 to TRBJ2-5; 11 nucleotides agree with TRBD1. From germline, CDR1 is SGHDT and CDR2 YYEEEE. The CDR3 consists of 19 residues. V shed 4 bases, J shed 5 bases, and the junction held 19 bases outside the gene matches. In nucleotides, the CDR3 is TGTGCCAGCAGCCCCGCGCCGGGACAGGGGGATAGGGACCGGGAGACCCAGTACTTC. Encoded protein: CASSPAPGQGDRDRETQYF.

V and J are TRBV25-1 and TRBJ1-6; tentatively, D is TRBD1 (5 bases). V shed 8 bases and J shed 10 bases, with 18 bases lying between them. This CDR3 contains 14 residues. Germline-derived CDR1 and CDR2 are MGHDK and SYGVNS. In nucleotides, the CDR3 is TGTGCCAGCGCCCGAGGGACGGCCTACTCACCCCTCCACTTT. This translates into CASARGTAYSPLHF.

The J gene is TRBJ1-4, the V gene TRBV27; the D gene is possibly TRBD1 (6 bases). The ends were cut back, 5 bases at V and 5 bases at J, with 12 bases in the middle. From germline, CDR1 is MNHEY and CDR2 SMNVEV (reference sequence). This CDR3 has 14 amino acids. The CDR3 here is CASSTQGRNEKLFF. The DNA for the CDR3 is TGTGCCAGCAGTACACAGGGAAGGAATGAAAAACTGTTTTTT.

The rearrangement uses TRBV15 and TRBJ1-2; the D gene is possibly TRBD1 (6 bases). Trimming shortened V by 0 bases and J by 8 bases, and 16 bases separated the two germline ends. CDR3 length: 15 residues. Looked up from germline, CDR1 is LNHNV and CDR2 is YYDKDF (reference sequence). DNA for the CDR3: TGTGCCACCAGCAGAGATCAAGACAGGCCAGGGGGCTACACCTTC. Translation gives CATSRDQDRPGGYTF.

The chain combines TRBV19 with TRBJ2-6; TRBD1 matches 9 bases. Germline loops: CDR1 LNHDA, CDR2 SQIVND (reference sequence). The junction had 10 bases not matched to a gene; V was cut back by 9 bases and J by 4 bases. The CDR3 loop spans 16 amino acids. The CDR3 here is CASGKQGALGANVLTF. For the CDR3, the DNA is TGTGCCAGCGGAAAACAGGGGGCGCTAGGGGCCAACGTCCTGACTTTC. The complete variable domain, with remaining parts taken from reference TRBV19 and TRBJ2-6, reads DGGITQSPKYLFRKEGQNVTLSCEQNLNHDAMYWYRQDPGQGLRLIYYSQIVNDFQKGDIAEGYSVSREKKESFPLTVTSAQKNPTAFYLCASGKQGALGANVLTFGAGSRLTVL.